The rows below give T cell receptor beta chains drawn from one sample of a study of blood T cells in healthy people across ages. TCRdb ran MiXCR on the 5' RACE reads and lists one entry per CDR3 protein. Among fewer than 1,000,000 distinct CDR3 sequences listed, more than 35% were seen once. The sample comprised blood. Receptor source: an elderly man in good health. Each CDR3 is given without its conserved first and last residue. The D gene is left open where the match is weak.

TRBJ2-7 TRBD1 TRBV5-1 ASSAGTGSHEQY
TRBJ2-5 NA TRBV29-1 SVERSEWGTQY
NA NA TRBV7-2 ASSENRRDYEQY
TRBJ1-1 NA TRBV4-3 ASSQDRQGGEAF
TRBJ2-7 NA TRBV4-1 ASSQRQPYEQY
TRBJ1-4 NA TRBV12-3/TRBV12-4 ASSSDRFGEKLF
TRBJ2-3 NA TRBV20-1 SVLGRVADTQY
TRBJ2-1 TRBD1 TRBV10-3 AISELGQVFGAVGDNEQF
TRBJ2-5 TRBD2 TRBV5-6 ASSSDLGGGSETQY
TRBJ2-1 TRBD2 TRBV10-1 ASSEGTSGVNEQF
TRBJ1-4 NA TRBV18 ASSQGGGEEKLF